This TCR beta chain comes out of a study of blood T cell repertoires in COVID-19. CDR3 length equals 12 residues. Looked up from germline, CDR1 is LNHDA and CDR2 is SQIVND (reference sequence). Per the authors' pipeline: Amplification of reference gene primers provided the estimated nucleated cell counts. Assay: immunoSEQ multiplex PCR; the TCRdb copy retains only in-frame clones and omits some. V and J calls and clone size follow that table, whereas D and trimming were derived from the DNA. This sample has about 280,000 clones, with roughly 85% found just once. For this clone: The junction differs from germline at one of its ends, possibly a read error.

The clonotype originates from a human donor in a cohort sampled during active COVID-19. The V gene is TRBV19, the J gene TRBJ2-1; 8 positions agree with TRBD1. Specimen: peripheral blood. The CDR3 loop is CASSGTGPRKVF. For the CDR3, the DNA is TGTGCCAGTAGTGGGACAGGCCCCCGTAAGGTCTTC.